The clone carrying this TCR beta chain appeared many times. Its antigen is not known. The source of the sample is a study of T cells in Graves' hyperthyroidism and ophthalmopathy. Background on the study: Before treatment of any kind, peripheral blood was taken at initial diagnosis. Whole-study findings and limits: Before onset, ophthalmopathy was predicted by the model a median approximately 6.7 months earlier.

Researchers barred patients who had uncontrolled infection, other autoimmune disease, pregnancy or lactation. Fresh peripheral blood, around 9.3 ml of it, supplied the PBMCs. Amplification of TCR beta CDR3 regions was performed using RNA transcripts as template. The HTBI primer set was used in a first-round RT-PCR of the TCR CDR3. TCRdb re-derived calls from the multiplex PCR reads in MiXCR, one entry per CDR3 protein. The data hold 220,000 or so distinct CDR3 sequences, with about a sixth observed a single time. Trimming shortened V by 5 bases and J by 0 bases, and 16 bases separated the two germline ends. Looked up from germline, CDR1 is SGHTA and CDR2 is FQGNSA. The CDR3 has 16 amino acids.

The material sequenced was blood. This TCR was sampled from a woman aged 18-30 years with Graves' ophthalmopathy. The chain combines TRBV7-2 with TRBJ2-5; D gene ambiguous. The CDR3 region has the DNA TGTGCCAGCAGCCTACTCGATAACCGCTACCAAGAGACCCAGTACTTC. Translated: CASSLLDNRYQETQYF.